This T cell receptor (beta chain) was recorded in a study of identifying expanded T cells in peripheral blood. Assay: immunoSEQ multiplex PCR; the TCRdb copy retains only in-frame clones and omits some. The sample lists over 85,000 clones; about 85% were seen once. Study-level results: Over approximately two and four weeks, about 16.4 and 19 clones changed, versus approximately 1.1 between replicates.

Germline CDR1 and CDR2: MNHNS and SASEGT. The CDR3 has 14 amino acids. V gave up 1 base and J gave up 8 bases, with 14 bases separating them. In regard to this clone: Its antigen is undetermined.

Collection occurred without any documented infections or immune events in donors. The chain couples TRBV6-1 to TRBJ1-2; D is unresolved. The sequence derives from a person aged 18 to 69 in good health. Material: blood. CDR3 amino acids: CASSEGHGPGGYTF. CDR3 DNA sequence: TGTGCCAGCAGTGAAGGGCACGGGCCTGGGGGCTACACCTTC.